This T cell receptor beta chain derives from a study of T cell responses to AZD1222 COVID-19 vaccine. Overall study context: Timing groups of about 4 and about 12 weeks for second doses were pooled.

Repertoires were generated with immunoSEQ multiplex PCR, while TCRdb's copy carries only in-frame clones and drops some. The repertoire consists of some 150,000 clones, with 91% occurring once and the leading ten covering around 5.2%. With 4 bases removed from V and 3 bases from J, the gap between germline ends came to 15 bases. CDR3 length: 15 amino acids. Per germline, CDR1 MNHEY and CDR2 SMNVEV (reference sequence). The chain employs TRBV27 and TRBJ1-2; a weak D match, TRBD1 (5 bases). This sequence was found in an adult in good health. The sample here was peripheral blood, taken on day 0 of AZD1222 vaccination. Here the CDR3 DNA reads TGTGCCAGCAGTTCGGGGACCGGGGGTCACTATGGCTACACCTTC. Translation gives CASSSGTGGHYGYTF.